Below, 25 T cell receptor beta chains from the same sample are listed, as sequenced in a study of Tregs in tolerant kidney transplant recipients (dated by TCRdb to between 2017 and 2020). The library was built by means of the immunoSEQ multiplex PCR assay. This is the immuneACCESS table as TCRdb keeps it, with only in-frame sequences that have V and J called. A part of the clones is gone; compared with another copy, unresolved V genes explain less than half, and the rest is unexplained. Present in this sample are tens of thousands of clones, over 85% of which were seen just once. The ten top clones hold 0.46% of the sample. Interpreted using the paper, the time point label stands for: blood sample drawn before combined kidney and bone marrow transplant. The source material was CD4+ T cells from blood, sampled before the transplant. Receptors were obtained from a human donor who received a combined kidney and bone marrow transplant.

The J gene is TRBJ1-2, the V gene TRBV27, with 7 bases lining up with TRBD1. V dropped 5 bases and J dropped 8; count of bases not matched to a gene: 14. In germline, CDR1 is MNHEY, CDR2 SMNVEV (reference sequence). The CDR3 sequence is 15 residues long. CDR3 DNA: TGTGCCAGCAGTGCTCGACAGGGCCCCTGGTGGGGCTACACCTTC. Its translation is CASSARQGPWWGYTF.

The chain carries TRBV5-4 and TRBJ2-7; 10 bases are a match to TRBD1. Looked up from germline, CDR1 is SGHNT and CDR2 is YYREEE (reference sequence). CDR3 size: 14 residues. The J segment lost 4 bases and the V segment lost 3 bases, leaving 4 bases of the junction unmatched. This CDR3 is CASSSPGQGYEQYF. The CDR3, as DNA: TGTGCCAGCAGCTCCCCGGGACAGGGGTACGAGCAGTACTTC.

V gene TRBV28 combines with J gene TRBJ2-5; the match to TRBD2 covers 12 bases. Losses at the gene ends were 5 bases for V and 6 bases for J; bases not matched to a gene: 7. This CDR3 region has 15 residues. Germline loops: CDR1 MDHEN, CDR2 SYDVKM. The DNA of the CDR3 is TGTGCCAGCAGTCCTGCTACTAGCGGGGGGAAGACCCAGTACTTC. Translation: CASSPATSGGKTQYF.

This clone occurred once. At one end the junction does not follow the germline gene, possibly because of a read error. The same CDR3 can be traced to other DNA sequences in this sample. V is TRBV19 and J is TRBJ1-5, with D possibly TRBD1 on 5 matching bases. CDR1 and CDR2 from the germline V gene are LNHDA and SQIVND (reference sequence). The CDR3 sequence is 14 residues long. As DNA, the CDR3 is TGTGCCAGTAGTATAAATTCAGGGCGTCAGCCCCAGCATTTC. Translated: CASSINSGRQPQHF.

This chain links TRBV5-1 with TRBJ1-1; weak D call: TRBD1 (6 bases). Germline CDR1 is SGHRS and CDR2 is YFSETQ. Trimming removed 4 bases at V and 3 bases at J, with 10 bases between. CDR3 size: 13 residues. This CDR3 is CASSQQGHTEAFF. CDR3 DNA sequence: TGCGCCAGCAGCCAACAGGGACACACTGAAGCTTTCTTT.

The V call is TRBV5-4, the J call TRBJ2-7; D gene ambiguous. The CDR3 has 11 residues. The germline V and J ends were trimmed by 4 bases and 3 bases, with 5 bases remaining between them. CDR1 and CDR2 (germline): SGHNT, YYREEE (reference sequence). The CDR3 loop reads CASSLYYEQYF. CDR3 DNA sequence: TGTGCCAGCAGCCTCTACTACGAGCAGTACTTC.

CDR3 region: CASRADRGNEKLFF. In nucleotides, the CDR3 is TGTGCCAGCAGGGCCGACAGGGGTAATGAAAAACTGTTTTTT. The V call is TRBV6-5, the J call TRBJ1-4, with 8 bases identical to TRBD1. This CDR3 is built from 14 residues. V was clipped by 6 bases and J by 4 bases; unmatched bases: 4. Germline CDR1 and CDR2: MNHEY and SVGAGI.

The chain combines TRBV7-9 with TRBJ2-1, with 9 bases matching TRBD2. With 3 bases clipped from V and 8 bases from J, the junction kept 17 bases outside the gene matches. This CDR3 comprises 18 residues. The germline gives CDR1 SEHNR, CDR2 FQNEAQ (reference sequence). The CDR3 sequence: CASSFSGSLSGRMYEQFF. In DNA form, the CDR3 reads TGTGCCAGCAGCTTTTCCGGGTCCCTTAGCGGGAGAATGTATGAGCAGTTCTTC.

A single count supports this clone. The chain is built from TRBV4-2 and TRBJ1-5; weak D call: TRBD1 (5 bases). With 5 bases removed from V and 0 bases from J, the gap between germline ends came to 11 bases. The CDR3 is 15 amino acids. Germline V CDR1 and CDR2: LGHNA, YNFKEQ. This chain's CDR3 is CASSTTENSNQPQHF. Here the CDR3 DNA reads TGTGCCAGCAGCACGACAGAAAATAGCAATCAGCCCCAGCATTTT.

This clone was detected a few times. In DNA form, the CDR3 reads TGTGCCAGCAGTGACTGGACAGGCGGGGTACTTTTCTTT. It is translated as CASSDWTGGVLFF. The rearrangement uses TRBV6-4 and TRBJ1-1; 7 nucleotides agree with TRBD1. V trimming: 1 base; J trimming: 13 bases; junction bases outside the gene matches: 9. The germline V gene has CDR1 MRHNA and CDR2 SNTAGT. The CDR3 runs 13 residues.

V is TRBV4-1 and J is TRBJ1-5; D remains ambiguous. This CDR3 is built from 15 residues. Trimming pared 0 bases from V and 6 bases from J, leaving 12 bases between. Germline V gives CDR1 MGHRA, CDR2 YSYEKL. The CDR3 sequence: CASSQEPDWRQPQHF. DNA of the CDR3: TGCGCCAGCAGCCAAGAACCGGACTGGCGTCAGCCCCAGCATTTT.

The rearrangement links TRBV6-1 to TRBJ1-4, with 7 positions matching TRBD1. The V and J ends lost 4 bases and 10 bases, in that order; junction bases with no gene match: 9. The CDR3 has 14 residues. Germline CDR1 MNHNS, CDR2 SASEGT. CDR3 protein: CASSALRQGVKLFF. The CDR3 coding sequence is TGTGCCAGCAGTGCCCTTAGACAGGGCGTAAAACTGTTTTTT.

This clone appeared once. The CDR3, as DNA: TGCGCCAGCAGCCGCAGGGGGACTAGCGGGGGGAGCGCAGATACGCAGTATTTT. This codes for CASSRRGTSGGSADTQYF. V and J are TRBV4-1 and TRBJ2-3, with 15 positions matching TRBD2. Unmatched junction bases numbered 9, after V lost 4 bases and J lost 4 bases. Germline V CDR1 and CDR2: MGHRA, YSYEKL. There are 18 residues in the CDR3.

The chain recombines TRBV2 with TRBJ1-1; no definite D call. CDR1 and CDR2 (germline): SNHLY, FYNNEI. The CDR3 spans 14 residues. The germline V and J ends were trimmed by 6 bases and 6 bases, with 17 bases remaining between them. CDR3: CASSELAGGAEAFF. CDR3 DNA sequence: TGTGCCAGCAGCGAACTTGCGGGCGGAGCTGAAGCTTTCTTT.

The chain has TRBV11-3 and TRBJ2-1; D is ambiguous. The CDR3 is made up of 13 amino acids. CDR1 and CDR2 (germline): SGHNT, YENEEA. Trimming removed 5 bases from V and 6 bases from J, with 11 bases in between. The DNA of the CDR3 is TGTGCCAGCAGCCTTGAGCATCGCAATGAGCAGTTCTTC. As protein: CASSLEHRNEQFF.

J is TRBJ2-7 and V is TRBV9, with a weak D call TRBD1 (6 bases). Trimming cost V 4 bases and J 5 bases, with 16 bases left between them. This CDR3 is built from 14 residues. CDR1 is SGDLS and CDR2 is YYNGEE in the germline V gene. The CDR3 DNA is TGTGCCAGCAGCCCACAGACAGGATCCCACGAGCAGTACTTC. Protein sequence: CASSPQTGSHEQYF.

This chain joins TRBV6-4 and TRBJ1-1, with 8 bases that match TRBD1. The V and J ends lost 4 bases and 5 bases, in that order; junction bases with no gene match: 12. This CDR3 is 16 amino acids long. Germline CDR1 and CDR2: MRHNA and SNTAGT. The DNA for the CDR3 is TGTGCCAGCAGTGTCCAGGGGGCGAGGGGAAGAACTGAAGCTTTCTTT. This translates into CASSVQGARGRTEAFF.

V and J are TRBV4-2 and TRBJ2-2; D gene unclear. Per the germline V gene, CDR1 is LGHNA and CDR2 is YNFKEQ. V lost 0 bases to trimming and J lost 3 bases, with 8 bases between them. This CDR3 has 15 amino acids. The CDR3 DNA is TGTGCCAGCAGCCAAGATTTTGGCCACACCGGGGAGCTGTTTTTT. Translation: CASSQDFGHTGELFF.

This rearrangement joins TRBV4-2 to TRBJ1-1; D is undetermined. CDR1 and CDR2 from the germline V gene are LGHNA and YNFKEQ. The CDR3 has 14 residues. The ends were cut back, 5 bases at V and 12 bases at J, with 22 bases in the middle. The DNA of the CDR3 is TGTGCCAGCAGCGACGGAAGTTACTCCGAGCGGTCTTTCTTT. As protein: CASSDGSYSERSFF.

This clone was recorded once. The junction and the germline gene differ at one end; a read error may be behind it. The V gene is TRBV7-2, the J gene TRBJ1-2; 7 bases match TRBD1. The CDR3 length is 16 residues. Germline CDR1 SGHTA, CDR2 FQGNSA. CDR3 region: CASSLGDRVLGYGYTF. The CDR3 nucleotides are TGTGCCAGCAGTTTAGGCGACAGGGTATTGGGATATGGCTACACCTTC.

This chain connects TRBV5-5 to TRBJ2-7; D is ambiguous. Germline V gives CDR1 SGHKS, CDR2 YYEKEE (reference sequence). This CDR3 contains 14 residues. Trimming left V 0 bases short and J 2 bases short, with 9 bases between. CDR3 protein: CASSLAQRAYEQYF. In DNA, the CDR3 is TGTGCCAGCAGCTTGGCTCAACGGGCCTACGAGCAGTACTTC.

V usage is TRBV19 and J usage is TRBJ2-1; the D is unclear. CDR1 and CDR2 from the germline V gene are LNHDA and SQIVND (reference sequence). The CDR3 is 14 residues long. The V and J ends lost 4 bases and 0 bases respectively, with 7 bases between them. CDR3 region: CASSSSFSYNEQFF. The CDR3 DNA follows: TGTGCCAGTAGTAGTAGCTTCTCCTACAATGAGCAGTTCTTC.

V usage is TRBV5-1 and J usage is TRBJ2-7; TRBD1 might be the D (6 bases). The CDR3 is 15 amino acids. CDR1 SGHRS and CDR2 YFSETQ come from the germline V gene. Trimming pared 1 base from V and 5 bases from J, leaving 16 bases between. The CDR3 sequence is CASSLLGQRSDEQYF. The CDR3 region has the DNA TGCGCCAGCAGCTTGTTAGGACAGCGGTCGGACGAGCAGTACTTC.

The rearrangement uses TRBV5-1 and TRBJ2-1; TRBD2 matches at 10 bases. With V trimmed by 4 bases and J by 6 bases, 4 bases remained unmatched. Germline CDR1 reads SGHRS; CDR2 reads YFSETQ. This CDR3 is built from 14 residues. This CDR3 reads CASSLAGVGNEQFF. The CDR3 DNA follows: TGCGCCAGCAGCCTAGCGGGAGTAGGCAATGAGCAGTTCTTC.

The chain joins TRBV7-3 to TRBJ2-1, with 8 bases that match TRBD2. The CDR3 loop spans 15 amino acids. Germline CDR1 SGHTA, CDR2 FQGTGA. Trimming at V came to 2 bases and at J to 10 bases, leaving 10 bases not matched to a gene. This CDR3 is CASSLQAGAFREQFF. CDR3 DNA sequence: TGTGCCAGCAGCTTACAAGCGGGAGCGTTCCGGGAGCAGTTCTTC.